Presented here are 4 T cell receptor beta chains from one specimen sequenced in a study of identical twins. TCRdb passed the 5' RACE reads through MiXCR, listing each CDR3 protein once. The sample gives roughly 290,000 distinct CDR3 sequences, 7.5% to 9.5% of which show up once; under 7.5% is in the top ten. These records were also assigned to another study, of yellow fever vaccine responses in identical twins.

The sequenced sample was CD8+ T cells sorted from blood. The receptors stem from a woman aged 18-29 years in good health.

This clonotype was seen many times. The rearrangement uses TRBV29-1 and TRBJ2-4, with D maybe TRBD1 (6 bases). V dropped 6 bases and J dropped 2 bases, with 14 bases sitting between them. The length of the CDR3 is 14 residues. CDR1 is SQVTM and CDR2 is ANQGSEA in the germline V gene. CDR3 DNA sequence: TGCAGCGTGCTTACCAGGGGAACCAAAAACATTCAGTACTTC. Translation gives CSVLTRGTKNIQYF.

This sequence joins TRBV7-2 and TRBJ2-7; 14 positions agree with TRBD2. Germline V gene data show CDR1 as SGHTA and CDR2 as FQGNSA. The CDR3 totals 13 residues. Trimming cost V 5 bases and J 10 bases; bases outside gene matches: 4. In DNA, the CDR3 is TGTGCCAGCAGCGGGACTAGCGGGAGTCCCCAGTACTTC. Its protein is CASSGTSGSPQYF.

This clonotype was detected only a few times. The chain is built from TRBV6-2 or TRBV6-3 and TRBJ2-7; D tentatively fits TRBD1 or TRBD2 (5 bases each). Germline CDR1 and CDR2: MNHEY and SVGEGT. The CDR3 consists of 14 residues. Trimming removed 7 bases from V and 3 bases from J, with 16 bases in between. The CDR3 DNA sequence: TGTGCCAGCATCGGCGAGGGGACCGGCTACGAGCAGTACTTC. Its translation: CASIGEGTGYEQYF.

The chain links TRBV12-3 or TRBV12-4 to TRBJ2-2; 7 nucleotides match TRBD1. The CDR3 contains 16 residues. J lost 2 bases, V lost 8 bases, and 11 bases had no gene match. The CDR3 DNA follows: TGTGCCAGCGGGTCTTCCGGGACAGCTAACACCGGGGAGCTGTTTTTT. Encoded protein: CASGSSGTANTGELFF.